Given below is one T cell receptor (beta chain) in context. As yet, its antigen is unknown. The sample originates from a study of cytomegalovirus exposure and HLA in healthy donors. In the study overall: Unique TCR beta sequences numbering some 120 million came from some 200 million T cells in an earlier analysis. Study-wide points: Most CMV-associated TCR beta chains were later found to appear HLA-restricted. Generally TCR sequences proved uncommon, though certain public TCRs appeared in numerous donors.

Trimming cost V 5 bases and J 6 bases; bases outside gene matches: 5. The CDR3 loop spans 13 amino acids. The germline CDR1 and CDR2 sequences are SGHTA and FQGNSA. The PCR contained 60 Vbeta and 13 Jbeta primers. Repertoires were generated with immunoSEQ multiplex PCR, while TCRdb's copy carries only in-frame clones and drops some. This table has some 150,000 clones, roughly 79% appearing once. The sequence was collected from a woman aged 30 to 39 in good health and CMV-seropositive. Source material: PBMCs. V and J are TRBV7-2 and TRBJ2-7; 9 positions match TRBD1. The chain's CDR3 is CASSRDRVSEQYF. The CDR3 DNA follows: TGTGCCAGCAGCCGGGACAGGGTTTCCGAGCAGTACTTC.